The rows below give T cell receptor beta chains drawn from one sample of a study of T cell responses to AZD1222 COVID-19 vaccine. Profiling relied on immunoSEQ multiplex PCR, and the TCRdb table lists in-frame clones only, not all of them. Of 180,000 or so clones listed, 80% to 95% are singletons. Source: peripheral blood, taken 28 days after the second AZD1222 dose. Receptors originate from an adult who received the AZD1222 COVID-19 vaccine. Both conserved end residues are part of each CDR3. Fields, in order: D gene, V gene, clone size, J gene, CDR3 length, CDR3 DNA, CDR3 protein. D genes are given only for firm matches. Part of the rows lack a size; the others show once, few, many or a class for expanded clones.

D gene: .; V gene: TRBV5-6; clone size: .; J gene: TRBJ2-1; CDR3 length: 12; CDR3 DNA: TGTGCCAGCAGCCCCGACAGGTCGAAGCAGTTCTTC; CDR3 protein: CASSPDRSKQFF
D gene: .; V gene: TRBV5-1; clone size: .; J gene: TRBJ1-5; CDR3 length: 15; CDR3 DNA: TGCGCCAGCAGCTTGGCAGGGACTAGCAATCAGCCCCAGCATTTT; CDR3 protein: CASSLAGTSNQPQHF
D gene: .; V gene: TRBV11-2; clone size: .; J gene: TRBJ2-1; CDR3 length: 15; CDR3 DNA: TGTGCCAGCAGCTTAGATGGGGGGGCTTACAATGAGCAGTTCTTC; CDR3 protein: CASSLDGGAYNEQFF
D gene: TRBD2; V gene: TRBV2; clone size: few; J gene: TRBJ2-3; CDR3 length: 16; CDR3 DNA: TGTGCCAGCAGTGGGGCTAGCGGGGGGGCCGGTGATACGCAGTATTTT; CDR3 protein: CASSGASGGAGDTQYF
D gene: .; V gene: TRBV6-5; clone size: .; J gene: TRBJ2-7; CDR3 length: 11; CDR3 DNA: TGTGCCAGCAAGGGGGTCTACGAGCAGTACTTC; CDR3 protein: CASKGVYEQYF
D gene: .; V gene: TRBV3-1/TRBV3-2; clone size: .; J gene: TRBJ2-5; CDR3 length: 15; CDR3 DNA: TGTGCCAGCAGCCATAGTCTCCCCGGAGGAGAGACCCAGTACTTC; CDR3 protein: CASSHSLPGGETQYF
D gene: .; V gene: TRBV4-1; clone size: .; J gene: TRBJ1-5; CDR3 length: 15; CDR3 DNA: TGCGCCAGCAGCGCAAGCCGGGACGGGCAGAAGCCCCAGCATTTT; CDR3 protein: CASSASRDGQKPQHF
D gene: .; V gene: TRBV4-3; clone size: .; J gene: TRBJ2-1; CDR3 length: 15; CDR3 DNA: TGCGCCAGCAGCCCGGCCCAACAGGGCTACGGTGAGCAGTTCTTC; CDR3 protein: CASSPAQQGYGEQFF
D gene: TRBD2; V gene: TRBV2; clone size: .; J gene: TRBJ2-3; CDR3 length: 15; CDR3 DNA: TGTGCCAGCCTCGGGACTAACACATACACAGATACGCAGTATTTT; CDR3 protein: CASLGTNTYTDTQYF
D gene: TRBD1; V gene: TRBV19; clone size: .; J gene: TRBJ2-3; CDR3 length: 15; CDR3 DNA: TGTGCCAGTAGAAGGACAGGGCTGAGCACAGATACGCAGTATTTT; CDR3 protein: CASRRTGLSTDTQYF
D gene: .; V gene: TRBV14; clone size: .; J gene: TRBJ2-5; CDR3 length: 14; CDR3 DNA: TGTGCCAGCAGCCAAGATCTTCCCCCAGAGACCCAGTACTTC; CDR3 protein: CASSQDLPPETQYF
D gene: TRBD2; V gene: TRBV7-2; clone size: .; J gene: TRBJ2-1; CDR3 length: 15; CDR3 DNA: TGTGCCAGCAGCATTTTAGCGGGAGCCTACAATGAGCAGTTCTTC; CDR3 protein: CASSILAGAYNEQFF
D gene: .; V gene: TRBV9; clone size: .; J gene: TRBJ1-1; CDR3 length: 15; CDR3 DNA: TGTGCCAGCAGCGTGACAGGCCAGGTAAACACTGAAGCTTTCTTT; CDR3 protein: CASSVTGQVNTEAFF
D gene: .; V gene: TRBV2; clone size: once; J gene: TRBJ2-3; CDR3 length: 13; CDR3 DNA: TGTGCCAGCACCGAAGGGTTGACAGATACGCAGTATTTT; CDR3 protein: CASTEGLTDTQYF
D gene: .; V gene: TRBV28; clone size: .; J gene: TRBJ1-1; CDR3 length: 15; CDR3 DNA: TGTGCCAGCAGTTTTGGGCCGGGAATGAACACTGAAGCTTTCTTT; CDR3 protein: CASSFGPGMNTEAFF
D gene: .; V gene: TRBV12-3/TRBV12-4; clone size: .; J gene: TRBJ1-4; CDR3 length: 13; CDR3 DNA: TGTGCCAGCAGGGACACAACTAATGAAAAACTGTTTTTT; CDR3 protein: CASRDTTNEKLFF
D gene: .; V gene: TRBV19; clone size: .; J gene: TRBJ1-5; CDR3 length: 14; CDR3 DNA: TGTGCCAGTAGTAAGGGACTTAGCAATCAGCCCCAGCATTTT; CDR3 protein: CASSKGLSNQPQHF
D gene: .; V gene: TRBV30; clone size: .; J gene: TRBJ1-6; CDR3 length: 13; CDR3 DNA: TGTGCCTGGAGTGGGGGGAACAATTCACCCCTCCACTTT; CDR3 protein: CAWSGGNNSPLHF
D gene: .; V gene: TRBV6-2/TRBV6-3; clone size: .; J gene: TRBJ2-7; CDR3 length: 14; CDR3 DNA: TGTGCCAGCAGTGATCACAGGAAGCGCTACGAGCAGTACTTC; CDR3 protein: CASSDHRKRYEQYF
D gene: TRBD1; V gene: TRBV29-1; clone size: .; J gene: TRBJ2-3; CDR3 length: 13; CDR3 DNA: TGCAGCGCCCTTCCAGGGGGTGCAGATACGCAGTATTTT; CDR3 protein: CSALPGGADTQYF